The present TCR beta chain was sequenced within a study of T cells in Graves' hyperthyroidism and ophthalmopathy. Overall study context: Before treatment of any kind, peripheral blood was taken at initial diagnosis.

Only a few counts were recorded for this clonotype. Its antigen remains unknown. It was RNA transcripts that yielded the amplified TCR beta CDR3 regions. TCR CDR3 regions were first amplified by RT-PCR with HTBI primers. TCRdb reprocessed the multiplex PCR reads with MiXCR, giving one entry per CDR3 protein. In the table there are about 360,000 distinct CDR3 sequences, approximately 13% of which are singletons. Between the trimmed V and J ends, which lost 5 bases and 4 bases, there was a span of 10 bases. CDR3 size: 13 residues. Study-level findings and limits: The blood repertoire included most of the expanded thyroid clonotypes above 0.001.

The receptor was isolated from a young woman with Graves' hyperthyroidism. The V and J genes are TRBV12-3 or TRBV12-4 and TRBJ2-3; D gene unclear. The sample taken for sequencing was blood. The CDR3 is CASSRSPADTQYF. The CDR3 nucleotides read TGTGCCAGCAGTCGGTCCCCCGCAGATACGCAGTATTTT.